A selection of T cell receptor beta chains follows, all from one sample in a study of OX40 agonist ivuxolimab in advanced cancers. The table came from immunoSEQ multiplex PCR; TCRdb's copy has only in-frame clones and leaves some out. This table has tens of thousands of clones, around 90% appearing once. The sequences come from CD4+ or CD8+ T cells sorted from blood, collected in a trial of the OX40 agonist ivuxolimab. The receptors here all came from an adult with an advanced solid tumor such as melanoma, head and neck, liver or kidney cancer. CDR3s include the opening cysteine and the closing phenylalanine or tryptophan. D genes are given only for firm matches. Some rows have no size entry. The others give once, few or many, or a class for an expanded clone.

-	-	TRBV11-2	TRBJ1-1	CASSLIRTVNTEAFF	TGTGCCAGCAGCCTAATAAGGACAGTGAACACTGAAGCTTTCTTT
-	-	TRBV19	TRBJ2-2	CASRIGSYTGELFF	TGTGCCAGTAGGATAGGTAGTTACACCGGGGAGCTGTTTTTT
-	TRBD2	TRBV7-9	TRBJ2-2	CASSLLAAGTGELFF	TGTGCCAGCAGCTTACTAGCGGCAGGCACCGGGGAGCTGTTTTTT
-	-	TRBV28	TRBJ1-1	CASSLSAETSFRGAFF	TGTGCCAGCAGTCTGAGCGCAGAGACATCCTTTCGGGGAGCTTTCTTT
-	-	TRBV10-3	TRBJ2-2	CAISGIAEGELFF	TGTGCCATCAGTGGGATAGCGGAAGGGGAGCTGTTTTTT
-	-	TRBV18	TRBJ2-1	CASSPPNFLGEQFF	TGTGCCAGCTCACCACCGAATTTCCTAGGCGAGCAGTTCTTC
-	-	TRBV4-2	TRBJ2-3	CASSLGQDGTDTQYF	TGTGCCAGCAGCCTGGGGCAGGACGGCACAGATACGCAGTATTTT
-	-	TRBV28	TRBJ2-3	CASRAERDTQYF	TGTGCCAGCAGAGCCGAGAGGGATACGCAGTATTTT
few	TRBD2	TRBV27	TRBJ2-5	CASSSTGLAGGGVETQYF	TGTGCCAGCAGTTCGACGGGACTAGCGGGAGGGGGTGTGGAGACCCAGTACTTC
-	-	TRBV5-4	TRBJ2-2	CASSGRDASFANTGELFF	TGTGCCAGCAGCGGCCGGGATGCGTCGTTCGCGAACACCGGGGAGCTGTTTTTT
-	-	TRBV21-1	TRBJ2-1	CASSKVFRLAETNEQFF	TGTGCCAGCAGCAAAGTTTTCAGACTAGCGGAGACAAATGAGCAGTTCTTC
-	TRBD1	TRBV27	TRBJ2-7	CASSLRDRGLYEQYF	TGTGCCAGCAGTTTAAGGGACAGGGGGCTCTACGAGCAGTACTTC